A single TCR beta chain is shown here with its context. Germline-derived CDR1 and CDR2 are SGHRS and YFSETQ. J was trimmed by 3 bases and V by 0 bases; bases with no gene match: 2. This CDR3 has 14 residues. The data derive from a study of blood T cell repertoires in COVID-19. Here immunoSEQ multiplex PCR was the method, and the copy in TCRdb shows in-frame clones only, minus some. This sample carries hundreds of thousands of clones, around nine tenths of them seen once, and the ten largest clones take around 15%. The TCR comes from a woman in her forties or fifties with acute COVID-19. The sample was PBMCs or T cells enriched from blood (not recorded which). V gene TRBV5-1 combines with J gene TRBJ2-7; 8 bases are shared with TRBD2. The CDR3 region has the DNA TGCGCCAGCAGCTTGGAACTAGCGGACTACGAGCAGTACTTC. It yields the protein CASSLELADYEQYF.